Listed below are T cell receptor beta chains from one sample, sequenced in a study of T cells in Graves' hyperthyroidism and ophthalmopathy. TCRdb itself ran the multiplex PCR reads through MiXCR, one entry per CDR3 protein. The sample contains about 840,000 distinct CDR3 sequences, approximately 40% of which appear only once. Sequenced material: blood. The receptors derive from a man aged 18 to 30 with Graves' hyperthyroidism. CDR3s include the opening cysteine and the closing phenylalanine or tryptophan. A D gene is named only where the DNA matches it firmly. Clone size, where shown, is once, few, many, or a class for clones that have expanded.

TRBJ2-5	-	-	TRBV20-1	TGCAGTGCTAGCGGGAGCACCCAGACCCAGTACTTC	CSASGSTQTQYF
TRBJ2-5	TRBD1	-	TRBV7-2	TGTGCCAGCAGCTTAGCCGGGACAGGGGGCAGGGAGACCCAGTACTTC	CASSLAGTGGRETQYF
TRBJ2-7	-	many	TRBV7-9	TGTGCCAGCAGTTTGGGCTGGGGCGAGCAGTACTTC	CASSLGWGEQYF
TRBJ2-7	-	few	TRBV6-1	TGTGCCAGCAGTGGAGAGGTGGTATTCGAGCAGTACTTC	CASSGEVVFEQYF
TRBJ1-6	-	many	TRBV29-1	TGCAGCGTTGTGGATCACTCCTATAATTCACCCCTCCACTTT	CSVVDHSYNSPLHF
TRBJ1-2	-	-	TRBV25-1	TGTGCCAGCAGCGCCGATTCCTCCTATGGCTACACCTTC	CASSADSSYGYTF
TRBJ2-7	-	many	TRBV2	TGTGCCAGCACCCTGGGCGAGCAGTACTTC	CASTLGEQYF
TRBJ2-2	TRBD2	many	TRBV29-1	TGCAGCGTTGAGGTAGCGGGAGGCCCCGGGGAGCTGTTTTTT	CSVEVAGGPGELFF
TRBJ2-2	-	many	TRBV10-3	TGTGCCATCAGTGAACAGCGCGCGAACACCGGGGAGCTGTTTTTT	CAISEQRANTGELFF
TRBJ2-7	TRBD1	few	TRBV11-2	TGTGCCAGCAGCGCACAGGGGTCCCTCTACGAGCAGTACTTC	CASSAQGSLYEQYF
TRBJ2-5	-	few	TRBV20-1	TGCAGTGCGAAAATACCCTCAGCACAAGAGACCCAGTACTTC	CSAKIPSAQETQYF
TRBJ2-6	-	-	TRBV12-3/TRBV12-4	TGTGCCAGCAGTTTGAGTGCCGGGTTTCGCTCTGGGGCCAACGTCCTGACTTTC	CASSLSAGFRSGANVLTF
TRBJ2-5	TRBD1	-	TRBV7-2	TGTGCCAGCAGCATGACAGGGGGGACCCAGTACTTC	CASSMTGGTQYF